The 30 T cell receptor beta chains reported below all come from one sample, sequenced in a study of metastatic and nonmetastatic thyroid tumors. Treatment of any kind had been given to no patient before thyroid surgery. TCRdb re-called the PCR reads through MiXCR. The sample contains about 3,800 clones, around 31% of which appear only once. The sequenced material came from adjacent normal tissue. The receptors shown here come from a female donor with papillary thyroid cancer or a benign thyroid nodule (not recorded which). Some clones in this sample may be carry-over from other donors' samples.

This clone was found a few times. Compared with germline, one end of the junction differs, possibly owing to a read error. As DNA, the CDR3 is TGTGCCAGCAGACTGTCTGGGACTGGCGGGAGGTTATTC. The encoded protein is CASRLSGTGGRLF. The chain has TRBV28 and TRBJ2-7; 8 bases agree with TRBD2. CDR1 is MDHEN and CDR2 is SYDVKM in the germline V gene. The CDR3 consists of 13 residues.

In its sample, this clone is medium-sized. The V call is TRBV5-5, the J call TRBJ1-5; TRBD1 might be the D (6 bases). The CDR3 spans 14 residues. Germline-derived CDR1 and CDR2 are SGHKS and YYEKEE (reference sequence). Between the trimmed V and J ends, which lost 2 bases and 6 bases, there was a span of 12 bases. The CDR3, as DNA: TGTGCCAGCAGCTTTTCGGCAGGGGTTCAGCCCCAGCATTTT. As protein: CASSFSAGVQPQHF.

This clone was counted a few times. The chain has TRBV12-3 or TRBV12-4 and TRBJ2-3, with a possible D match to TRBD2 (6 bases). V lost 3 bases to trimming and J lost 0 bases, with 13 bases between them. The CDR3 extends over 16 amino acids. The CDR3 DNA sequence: TGTGCCAGCAGTTTTGGGGCGGGACTGAGCACAGATACGCAGTATTTT. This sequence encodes CASSFGAGLSTDTQYF.

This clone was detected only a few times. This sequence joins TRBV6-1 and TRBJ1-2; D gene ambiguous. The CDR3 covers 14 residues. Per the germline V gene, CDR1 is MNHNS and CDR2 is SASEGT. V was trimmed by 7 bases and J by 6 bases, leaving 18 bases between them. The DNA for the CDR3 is TGTGCCAGCAAAGAAGAGGAAAACGTCCATGGCTACACCTTC. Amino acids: CASKEEENVHGYTF.

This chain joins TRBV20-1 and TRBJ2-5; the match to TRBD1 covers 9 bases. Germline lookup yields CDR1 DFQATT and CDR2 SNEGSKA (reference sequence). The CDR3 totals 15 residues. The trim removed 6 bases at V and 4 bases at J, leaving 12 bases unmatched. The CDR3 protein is CSARSGTGLSETQYF. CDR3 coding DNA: TGCAGTGCGCGATCCGGGACAGGGTTATCAGAGACCCAGTACTTC.

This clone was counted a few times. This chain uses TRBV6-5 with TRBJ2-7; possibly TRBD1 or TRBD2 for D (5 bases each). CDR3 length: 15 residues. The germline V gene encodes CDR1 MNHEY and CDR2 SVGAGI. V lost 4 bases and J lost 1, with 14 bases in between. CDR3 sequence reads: CASSSGRFFSYEQYF. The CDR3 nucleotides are TGTGCCAGCAGTTCGGGACGGTTCTTTTCCTACGAGCAGTACTTC.

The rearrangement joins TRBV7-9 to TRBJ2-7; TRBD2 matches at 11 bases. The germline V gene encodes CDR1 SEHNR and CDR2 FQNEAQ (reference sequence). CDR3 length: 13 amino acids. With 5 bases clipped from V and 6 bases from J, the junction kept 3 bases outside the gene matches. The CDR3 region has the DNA TGTGCCAGCAGCGGAGGGACTAGCGGCGAGCAGTACTTC. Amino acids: CASSGGTSGEQYF.

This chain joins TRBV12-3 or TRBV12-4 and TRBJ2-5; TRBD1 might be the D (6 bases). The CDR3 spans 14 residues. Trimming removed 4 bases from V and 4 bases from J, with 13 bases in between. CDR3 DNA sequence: TGTGCCAGCAGTTCTTCAACAGGGTCAGAGACCCAGTACTTC. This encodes CASSSSTGSETQYF.

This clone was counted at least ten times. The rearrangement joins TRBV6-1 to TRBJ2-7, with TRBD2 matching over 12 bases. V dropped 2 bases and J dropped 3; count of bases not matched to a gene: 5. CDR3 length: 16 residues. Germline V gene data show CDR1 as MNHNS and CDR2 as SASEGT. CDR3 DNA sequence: TGTGCCAGCAGTGAAATCGGACTAGCGGGGTTCTACGAGCAGTACTTC. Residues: CASSEIGLAGFYEQYF.

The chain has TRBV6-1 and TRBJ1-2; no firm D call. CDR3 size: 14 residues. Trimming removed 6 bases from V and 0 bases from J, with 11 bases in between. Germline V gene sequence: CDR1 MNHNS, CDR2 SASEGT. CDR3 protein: CASSLQPANYGYTF. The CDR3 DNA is TGTGCCAGCAGCCTACAGCCAGCTAACTATGGCTACACCTTC.

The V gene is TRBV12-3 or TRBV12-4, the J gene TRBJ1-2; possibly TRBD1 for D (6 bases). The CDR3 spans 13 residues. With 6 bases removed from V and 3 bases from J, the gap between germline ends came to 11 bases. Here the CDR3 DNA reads TGTGCCAGCAGCCGGGACATTCACTATGGCTACACCTTC. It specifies CASSRDIHYGYTF.

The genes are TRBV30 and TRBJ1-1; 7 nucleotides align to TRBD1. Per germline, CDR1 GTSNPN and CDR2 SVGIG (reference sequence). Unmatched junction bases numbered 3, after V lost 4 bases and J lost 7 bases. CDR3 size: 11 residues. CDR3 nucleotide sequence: TGTGCCTGGACACAGGGGAATGAAGCTTTCTTT. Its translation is CAWTQGNEAFF. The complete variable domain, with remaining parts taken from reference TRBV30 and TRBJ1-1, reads SQTIHQWPATLVQPVGSPLSLECTVEGTSNPNLYWYRQAAGRGLQLLFYSVGIGQISSEVPQNLSASRPQDRQFILSSKKLLLSDSGFYLCAWTQGNEAFFGQGTRLTVV.

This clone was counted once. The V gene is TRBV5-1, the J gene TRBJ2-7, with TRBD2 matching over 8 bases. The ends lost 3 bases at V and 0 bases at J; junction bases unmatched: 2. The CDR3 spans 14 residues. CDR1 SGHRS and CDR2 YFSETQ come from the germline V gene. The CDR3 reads CASSSTSDSYEQYF. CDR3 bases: TGCGCCAGCAGCTCGACTAGCGACTCCTACGAGCAGTACTTC.

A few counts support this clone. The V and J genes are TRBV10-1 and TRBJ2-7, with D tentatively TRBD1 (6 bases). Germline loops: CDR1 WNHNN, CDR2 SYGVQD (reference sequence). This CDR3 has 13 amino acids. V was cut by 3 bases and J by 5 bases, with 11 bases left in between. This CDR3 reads CASSDQGFDEQYF. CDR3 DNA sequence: TGCGCCAGCAGTGACCAGGGGTTCGACGAGCAGTACTTC.

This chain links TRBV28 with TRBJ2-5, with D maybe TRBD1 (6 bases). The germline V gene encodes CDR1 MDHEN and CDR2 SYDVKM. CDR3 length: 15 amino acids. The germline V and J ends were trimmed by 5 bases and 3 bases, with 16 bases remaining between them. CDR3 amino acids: CASSPRDMRKETQYF. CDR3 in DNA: TGTGCCAGCAGTCCTAGGGACATGAGAAAAGAGACCCAGTACTTC.

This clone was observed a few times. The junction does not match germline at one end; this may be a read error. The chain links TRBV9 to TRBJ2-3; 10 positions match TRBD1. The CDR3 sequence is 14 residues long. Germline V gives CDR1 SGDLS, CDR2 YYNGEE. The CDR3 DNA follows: TGTGCCAGCAACGTGACAGGGGGCACAGATGCGCAGTATTTT. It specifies CASNVTGGTDAQYF.

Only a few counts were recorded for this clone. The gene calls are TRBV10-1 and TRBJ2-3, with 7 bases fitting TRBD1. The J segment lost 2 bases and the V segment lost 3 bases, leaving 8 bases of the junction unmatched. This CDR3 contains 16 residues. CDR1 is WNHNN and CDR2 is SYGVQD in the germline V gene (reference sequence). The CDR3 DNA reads TGCGCCAGCAGTGACATGAGGGGGCGGCCCACAGATACGCAGTATTTT. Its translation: CASSDMRGRPTDTQYF.

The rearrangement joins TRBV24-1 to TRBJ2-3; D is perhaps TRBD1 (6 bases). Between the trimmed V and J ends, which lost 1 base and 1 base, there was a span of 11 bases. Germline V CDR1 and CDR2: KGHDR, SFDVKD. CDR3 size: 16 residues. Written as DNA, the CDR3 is TGTGCCACCAGTGATTTAGGACAGTATGGCACAGATACGCAGTATTTT. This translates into CATSDLGQYGTDTQYF.

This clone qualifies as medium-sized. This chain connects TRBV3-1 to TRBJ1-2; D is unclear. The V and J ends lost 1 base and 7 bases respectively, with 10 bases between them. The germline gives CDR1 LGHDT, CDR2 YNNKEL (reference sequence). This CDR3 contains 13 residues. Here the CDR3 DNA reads TGTGCCAGCAGCCAAGTAGGCGGGTCTGGCTACACCTTC. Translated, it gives CASSQVGGSGYTF.

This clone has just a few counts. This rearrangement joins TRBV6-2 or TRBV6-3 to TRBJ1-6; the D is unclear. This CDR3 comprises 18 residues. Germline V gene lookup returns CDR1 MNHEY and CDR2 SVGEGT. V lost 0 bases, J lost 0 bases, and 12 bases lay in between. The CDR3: CASSYSSPRSSYNSPLHF. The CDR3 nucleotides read TGTGCCAGCAGTTACTCGAGTCCCAGGAGCTCCTATAATTCACCCCTCCACTTT.

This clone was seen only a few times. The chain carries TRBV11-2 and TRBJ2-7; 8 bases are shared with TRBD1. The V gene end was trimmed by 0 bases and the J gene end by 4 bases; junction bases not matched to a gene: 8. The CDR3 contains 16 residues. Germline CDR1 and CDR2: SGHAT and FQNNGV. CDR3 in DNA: TGTGCCAGCAGCTTAGATTCCGGGACAGGTTTTTACGAGCAGTACTTC. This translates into CASSLDSGTGFYEQYF.

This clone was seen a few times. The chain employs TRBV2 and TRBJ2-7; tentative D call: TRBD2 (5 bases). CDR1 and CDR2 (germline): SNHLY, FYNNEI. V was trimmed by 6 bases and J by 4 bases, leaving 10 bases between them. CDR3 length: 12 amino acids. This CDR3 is CASSRTSYEQYF. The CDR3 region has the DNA TGTGCCAGCAGCCGGACTTCTTACGAGCAGTACTTC.

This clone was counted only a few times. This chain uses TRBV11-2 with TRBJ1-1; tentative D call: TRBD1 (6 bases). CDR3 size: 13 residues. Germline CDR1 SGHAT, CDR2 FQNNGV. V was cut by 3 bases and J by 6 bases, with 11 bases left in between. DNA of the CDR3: TGTGCCAGCAGCTTGCTACAGGGTTCTGAAGCTTTCTTT. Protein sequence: CASSLLQGSEAFF.

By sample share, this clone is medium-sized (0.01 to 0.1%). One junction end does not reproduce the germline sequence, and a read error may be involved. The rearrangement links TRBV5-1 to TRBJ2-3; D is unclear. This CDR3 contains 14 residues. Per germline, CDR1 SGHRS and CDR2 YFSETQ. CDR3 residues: CASSVDGPTDTQYF. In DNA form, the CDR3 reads TGCGCCAGCAGCGTGGACGGACCCACAGATACGCAATATTTT.

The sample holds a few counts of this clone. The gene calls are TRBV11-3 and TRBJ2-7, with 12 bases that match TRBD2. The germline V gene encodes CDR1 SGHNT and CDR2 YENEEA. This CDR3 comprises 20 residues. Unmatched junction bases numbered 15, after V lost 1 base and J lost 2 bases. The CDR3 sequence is CASSLGESLAGGPVPYEQYF. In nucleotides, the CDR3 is TGTGCCAGCAGCTTAGGGGAGAGCCTAGCGGGAGGGCCCGTTCCCTACGAGCAGTACTTC.

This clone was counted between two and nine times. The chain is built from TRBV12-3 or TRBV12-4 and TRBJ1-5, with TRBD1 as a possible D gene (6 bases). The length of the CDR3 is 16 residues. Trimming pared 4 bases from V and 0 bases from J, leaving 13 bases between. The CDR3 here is CASSSDRPYSNQPQHF. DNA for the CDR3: TGTGCCAGCAGTTCGGACAGACCTTATAGCAATCAGCCCCAGCATTTT.

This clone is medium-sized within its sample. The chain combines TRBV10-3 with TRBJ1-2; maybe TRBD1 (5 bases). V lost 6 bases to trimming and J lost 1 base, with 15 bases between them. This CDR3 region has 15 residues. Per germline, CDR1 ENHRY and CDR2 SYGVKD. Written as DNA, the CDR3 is TGTGCCATCAGACCCCGGGACTCCAGTAACTATGGCTACACCTTC. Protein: CAIRPRDSSNYGYTF.

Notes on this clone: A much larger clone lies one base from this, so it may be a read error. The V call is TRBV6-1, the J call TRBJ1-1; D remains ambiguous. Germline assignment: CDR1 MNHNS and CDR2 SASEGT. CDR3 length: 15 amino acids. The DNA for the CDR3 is TGTGCCAGCAGTCGGACGGGTGTGTTCCCAGGTGAAGTTTTCTTT. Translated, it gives CASSRTGVFPGEVFF.

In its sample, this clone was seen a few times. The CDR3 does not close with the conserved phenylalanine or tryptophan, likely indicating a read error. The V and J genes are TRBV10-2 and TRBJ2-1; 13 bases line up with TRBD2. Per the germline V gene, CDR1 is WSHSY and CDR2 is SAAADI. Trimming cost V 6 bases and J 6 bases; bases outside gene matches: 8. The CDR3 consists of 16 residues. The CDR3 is CASSASLAGGGNEQFL. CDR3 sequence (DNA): TGCGCCAGCAGCGCCTCACTAGCGGGAGGGGGCAATGAGCAGTTCCTC.

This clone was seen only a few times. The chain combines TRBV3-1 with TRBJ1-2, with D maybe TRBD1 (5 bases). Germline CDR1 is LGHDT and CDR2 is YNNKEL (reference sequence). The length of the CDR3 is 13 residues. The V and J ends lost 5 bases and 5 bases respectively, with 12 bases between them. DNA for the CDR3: TGTGCCAGCAGCTCCTCCGGGACGTATGGCTACACCTTC. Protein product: CASSSSGTYGYTF.